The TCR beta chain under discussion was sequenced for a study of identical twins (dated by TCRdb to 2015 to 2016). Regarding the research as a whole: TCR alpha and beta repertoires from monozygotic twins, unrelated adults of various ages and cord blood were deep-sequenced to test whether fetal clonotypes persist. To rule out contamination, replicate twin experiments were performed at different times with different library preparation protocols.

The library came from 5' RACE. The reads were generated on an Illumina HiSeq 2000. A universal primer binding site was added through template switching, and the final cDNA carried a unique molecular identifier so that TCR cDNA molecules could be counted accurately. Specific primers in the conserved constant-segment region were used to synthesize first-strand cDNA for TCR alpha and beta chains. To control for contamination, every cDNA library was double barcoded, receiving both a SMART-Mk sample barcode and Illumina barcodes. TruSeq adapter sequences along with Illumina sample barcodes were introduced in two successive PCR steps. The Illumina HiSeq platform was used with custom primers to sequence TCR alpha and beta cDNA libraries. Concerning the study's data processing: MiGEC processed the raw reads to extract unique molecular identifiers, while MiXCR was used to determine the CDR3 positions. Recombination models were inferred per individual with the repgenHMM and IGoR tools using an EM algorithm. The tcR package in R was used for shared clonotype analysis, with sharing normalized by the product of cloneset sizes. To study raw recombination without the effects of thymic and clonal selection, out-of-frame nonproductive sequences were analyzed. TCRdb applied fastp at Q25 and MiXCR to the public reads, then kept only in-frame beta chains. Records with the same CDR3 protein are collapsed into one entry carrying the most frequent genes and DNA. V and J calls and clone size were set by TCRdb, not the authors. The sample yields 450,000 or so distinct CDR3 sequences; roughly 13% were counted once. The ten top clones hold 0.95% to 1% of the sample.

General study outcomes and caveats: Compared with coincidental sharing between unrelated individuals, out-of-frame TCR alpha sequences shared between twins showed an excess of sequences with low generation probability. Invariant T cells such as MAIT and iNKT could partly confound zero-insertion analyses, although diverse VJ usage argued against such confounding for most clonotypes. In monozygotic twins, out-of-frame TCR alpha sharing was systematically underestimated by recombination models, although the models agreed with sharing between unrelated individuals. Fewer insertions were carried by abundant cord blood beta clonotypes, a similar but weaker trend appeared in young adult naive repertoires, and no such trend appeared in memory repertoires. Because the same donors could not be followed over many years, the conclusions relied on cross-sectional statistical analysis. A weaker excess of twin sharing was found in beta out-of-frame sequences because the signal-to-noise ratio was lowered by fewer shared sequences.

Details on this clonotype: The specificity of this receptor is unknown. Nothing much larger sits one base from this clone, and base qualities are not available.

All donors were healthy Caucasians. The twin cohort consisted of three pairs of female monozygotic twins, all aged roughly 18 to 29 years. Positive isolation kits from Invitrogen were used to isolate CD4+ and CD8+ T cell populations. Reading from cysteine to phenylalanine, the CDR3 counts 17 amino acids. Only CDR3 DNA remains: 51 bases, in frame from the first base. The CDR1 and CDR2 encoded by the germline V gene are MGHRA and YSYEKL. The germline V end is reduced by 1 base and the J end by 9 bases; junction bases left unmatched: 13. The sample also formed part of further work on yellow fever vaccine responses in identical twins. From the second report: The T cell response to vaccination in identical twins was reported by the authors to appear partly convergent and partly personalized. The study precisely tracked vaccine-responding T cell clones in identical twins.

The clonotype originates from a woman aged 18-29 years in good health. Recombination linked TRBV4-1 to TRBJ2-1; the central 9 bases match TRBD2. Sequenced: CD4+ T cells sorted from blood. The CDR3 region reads CASSQAPAGGGAVEQFF. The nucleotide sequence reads TGCGCCAGCAGCCAAGCGCCCGCGGGCGGGGGGGCAGTTGAGCAGTTCTTC.